These 31 T cell receptor beta chains came from one sample sequenced in a study of blood T cells in healthy people across ages (dated by TCRdb to between 2015 and 2017). To prepare the library, 5' RACE was applied. TCRdb shows the sequencer as Illumina HiSeq 2500. A second PCR of roughly 7 to 12 cycles was run with a J-beta primer mix and a sample-barcoded 5' primer. TCRdb trimmed public reads at Q25 via fastp, called clones via MiXCR and kept in-frame beta chains. Here each entry gathers all rows of one CDR3 protein and keeps the most common genes and DNA. Here the sample has approximately 1.5 million distinct CDR3 sequences; roughly 32% occur a single time. 11% of the sample belongs to the ten largest clones. The sequenced material came from blood. The source is a woman in her 30s in good health.

The chain carries TRBV4-1 and TRBJ1-1; 8 bases match TRBD1. The V segment lost 4 bases and the J segment 4 bases; nucleotides outside the gene matches: 8. The CDR3 has 15 residues. Germline-derived CDR1 and CDR2 are MGHRA and YSYEKL. For the CDR3, the DNA is TGCGCCAGCAGCCGCCGGACAGGGACGGGCACTGAAGCTTTCTTT. It encodes CASSRRTGTGTEAFF.

A word on this clonotype: The germline gene is not matched at one end of the junction; a read error may be the cause. The rearrangement joins TRBV30 to TRBJ2-3, with TRBD2 matching over 10 bases. CDR3 length: 15 residues. Germline CDR1 GTSNPN, CDR2 SVGIG (reference sequence). The chain's CDR3 is CAWDYSGGLTGTQYF. Here the CDR3 DNA reads TGTGCCTGGGATTATAGCGGGGGGCTCACAGGTACGCAGTATTTT.

The chain carries TRBV28 and TRBJ2-1, with D hard to call. Trimming took 3 bases from V and 8 from J, leaving 8 bases between them. Germline CDR1 reads MDHEN; CDR2 reads SYDVKM. The CDR3 has 12 residues. CDR3 residues: CASSFQVDEQFF. CDR3 coding DNA: TGTGCCAGCAGTTTCCAGGTGGATGAGCAGTTCTTC.

This clonotype was seen many times. The V gene is TRBV6-2 or TRBV6-3, the J gene TRBJ1-5; the D is unclear. The CDR3 runs to 15 residues. Germline CDR1 reads MNHEY; CDR2 reads SVGEGT. V lost 5 bases and J 4 bases, leaving 15 bases between the germline ends. CDR3 nucleotides: TGTGCCAGCAGTCGGAATAGGGATGGGAATCAGCCCCAGCATTTT. Translating gives CASSRNRDGNQPQHF.

The J gene is TRBJ2-3, the V gene TRBV5-1; D tentatively reads TRBD1 or TRBD2 (5 bases each). Germline V gene lookup returns CDR1 SGHRS and CDR2 YFSETQ. The CDR3 consists of 15 residues. V was pared by 0 bases and J by 4 bases, with 12 bases between. This CDR3 is CASSLDTLGADTQYF. CDR3 bases: TGCGCCAGCAGCTTGGATACGTTGGGGGCAGATACGCAGTATTTT.

The chain recombines TRBV20-1 with TRBJ2-7; 14 bases are a match to TRBD2. The CDR3 length is 15 residues. The germline CDR1 and CDR2 sequences are DFQATT and SNEGSKA (reference sequence). V was clipped by 5 bases and J by 6 bases; unmatched bases: 9. The CDR3 region has the DNA TGCAGTGCTGCCCGCGGGACTAGCGGGAGTGGCGAGCAGTACTTC. It codes for CSAARGTSGSGEQYF.

J is TRBJ2-3 and V is TRBV9; D perhaps matches TRBD1 (6 bases). Per germline, CDR1 SGDLS and CDR2 YYNGEE. This CDR3 contains 15 residues. V was pared by 7 bases and J by 3 bases, with 18 bases between. Written as DNA, the CDR3 is TGTGCCAGCTCCCCAGGGGCTAGAGGGACAGATACGCAGTATTTT. Its translation is CASSPGARGTDTQYF.

The chain combines TRBV4-1 with TRBJ1-5, with D possibly TRBD1 on 6 matching bases. The V and J ends lost 3 bases and 4 bases respectively, with 16 bases between them. Germline V gene sequence: CDR1 MGHRA, CDR2 YSYEKL. The CDR3 totals 16 residues. CDR3 coding DNA: TGCGCCAGCAGCCATCCCCCGAGGGGGGTTAATCAGCCCCAGCATTTT. Translating gives CASSHPPRGVNQPQHF.

Here the CDR3 DNA reads TGCAGTGCTAGAGGGATTCCGGACAGAAATGAAAAACTGTTTTTT. Encoded protein: CSARGIPDRNEKLFF. The V call is TRBV20-1, the J call TRBJ1-4; perhaps TRBD1 as D (6 bases). V was pared by 1 base and J by 5 bases, with 14 bases between. From germline, CDR1 is DFQATT and CDR2 SNEGSKA (reference sequence). This CDR3 spans 15 amino acids.

This clonotype has just a few counts. This chain links TRBV7-9 with TRBJ1-1; no definite D call. V dropped 2 bases and J dropped 3 bases, with 4 bases sitting between them. Germline V lookup: CDR1 SEHNR, CDR2 FQNEAQ (reference sequence). The CDR3 consists of 12 residues. CDR3 sequence: CASSLTDTEAFF. DNA for the CDR3: TGTGCCAGCAGCTTAACGGACACTGAAGCTTTCTTT.

The count of this clonotype is one. Given a much more abundant clone one base away, this may be a read error. The rearrangement links TRBV11-1 to TRBJ2-7; 7 bases align to TRBD1. From germline, CDR1 is SGHAT and CDR2 FQDESV (reference sequence). The CDR3 spans 12 residues. CDR3 DNA sequence: TGTGCCGGCAGCTTGACAGGGAACGAGCAGTACTTC. Amino acid sequence: CAGSLTGNEQYF.

The chain has TRBV5-1 and TRBJ2-5, with D perhaps TRBD1 (6 bases). This CDR3 spans 14 amino acids. Trimming stripped 10 bases from V and 2 bases from J, with 18 bases between. Germline V lookup: CDR1 SGHRS, CDR2 YFSETQ. The DNA of the CDR3 is TGCGCCGGCAATCTCGGACAGCCACAAGAGACCCAGTACTTC. Amino acids: CAGNLGQPQETQYF.

The rearrangement links TRBV7-8 to TRBJ2-1; D perhaps matches TRBD1 (5 bases). Trimming took off 5 bases at V and 8 bases at J, with 10 bases between the two ends. The germline gives CDR1 SGHVS, CDR2 FQNEAQ. The CDR3 has 12 amino acids. This chain's CDR3 is CASSHGHHEQFF. The CDR3 nucleotides are TGTGCCAGCAGCCATGGACATCATGAGCAGTTCTTC.

The chain carries TRBV5-6 and TRBJ2-7; TRBD2 matches 13 bases. With the DNA end fitting TRBJ2-5 better, the J assignment may be wrong. The CDR3 is 16 residues long. Germline V lookup: CDR1 SGHDT, CDR2 YYEEEE. The CDR3: CASSSGTSGKSGTQYF. CDR3 sequence (DNA): TGTGCCAGCAGCTCAGGGACTAGCGGGAAAAGTGGGACCCAGTACTTC.

This clonotype has only a few counts. The rearrangement joins TRBV20-1 to TRBJ2-7; TRBD2 agrees at 12 bases. J was trimmed by 1 base and V by 6 bases; bases with no gene match: 7. Per germline, CDR1 DFQATT and CDR2 SNEGSKA (reference sequence). The CDR3 runs 15 residues. Here the CDR3 reads CSARRLAGESYEQYF. CDR3 nucleotide sequence: TGCAGTGCCCGAAGACTAGCGGGAGAATCCTACGAGCAGTACTTC.

The rearrangement joins TRBV7-3 to TRBJ2-7, with unresolved D. V was shortened by 3 bases and J by 0 bases, with 12 bases between the two germline ends. The CDR3 extends over 15 amino acids. Per the germline V gene, CDR1 is SGHTA and CDR2 is FQGTGA. The CDR3 sequence: CASSLTGGSSYEQYF. The CDR3 nucleotides are TGTGCCAGCAGCTTGACCGGTGGCAGCTCCTACGAGCAGTACTTC.

The chain has TRBV5-1 and TRBJ1-3; no reliable D call. In germline, CDR1 is SGHRS, CDR2 YFSETQ. The CDR3 sequence is 15 residues long. V lost 0 bases, J lost 2 bases, and 9 bases lay in between. CDR3 protein: CASSLVLGTGNTIYF. CDR3 nucleotides: TGCGCCAGCAGCTTGGTACTTGGGACTGGAAACACCATATATTTT.

Notes on this clonotype: At one boundary the junction diverges from the germline segment, which might be a read error. V is TRBV29-1 and J is TRBJ2-1; 10 bases are a match to TRBD2. This CDR3 spans 15 amino acids. The germline V gene has CDR1 SQVTM and CDR2 ANQGSEA. DNA of the CDR3: TGCAGCGTCGATGCTAGCGGGAGCTCCTACGATGAGCAGTTCTTC. This encodes CSVDASGSSYDEQFF.

This chain connects TRBV28 to TRBJ1-5; weak D call: TRBD1 (5 bases). V was pared by 6 bases and J by 6 bases, with 15 bases between. The CDR3 is 14 amino acids. Germline CDR1 and CDR2: MDHEN and SYDVKM. The CDR3 loop reads CASRRQSLSQPQHF. The CDR3 nucleotides are TGTGCCAGCAGACGACAGAGCCTATCTCAGCCCCAGCATTTT.

This chain uses TRBV7-3 with TRBJ2-3; 7 bases are a match to TRBD1. The CDR3 has 15 residues. Looked up from germline, CDR1 is SGHTA and CDR2 is FQGTGA. The trim removed 5 bases at V and 3 bases at J, leaving 8 bases unmatched. The CDR3 is CASSLQGVGTDTQYF. CDR3 bases: TGTGCCAGCAGCCTCCAGGGGGTCGGTACAGATACGCAGTATTTT.

A few counts support this clonotype. The chain is built from TRBV6-1 and TRBJ2-1; 14 bases are a match to TRBD2. Trimming took 7 bases from V and 6 from J; bases not matched to a gene: 11. This CDR3 is built from 17 residues. In germline, CDR1 is MNHNS, CDR2 SASEGT. The CDR3 region is CASNEVGLAGGLNEQFF. The DNA for the CDR3 is TGTGCCAGCAACGAGGTCGGACTAGCGGGAGGCCTCAATGAGCAGTTCTTC.

This clonotype was observed a few times. The DNA of the CDR3 is TGCAGTGCGCGGGGGGGCTTGGAAGCAGATACGCAGTATTTT. Translating gives CSARGGLEADTQYF. The V gene is TRBV20-1, the J gene TRBJ2-3, with 9 nucleotides matching TRBD2. This CDR3 is built from 14 residues. The V gene end was trimmed by 6 bases and the J gene end by 4 bases; junction bases not matched to a gene: 8. Germline V gene data show CDR1 as DFQATT and CDR2 as SNEGSKA (reference sequence).

This clonotype has only a few counts. CDR3 nucleotide sequence: TGTGCCAGCGGCCCGAGGGATAGCAATCAGCCCCAGCATTTT. Protein sequence: CASGPRDSNQPQHF. This sequence joins TRBV2 and TRBJ1-5, with unresolved D. The length of the CDR3 is 14 residues. V lost 8 bases and J 0 bases, leaving 11 bases between the germline ends. Germline values: CDR1 SNHLY, CDR2 FYNNEI.

This chain uses TRBV2 with TRBJ2-5, with D tentatively TRBD1 (6 bases). Germline lookup yields CDR1 SNHLY and CDR2 FYNNEI. Between the trimmed V and J ends, which lost 1 base and 5 bases, there was a span of 14 bases. The CDR3 contains 15 residues. In DNA, the CDR3 is TGTGCCAGCAGTGAAGTTGGTGGGGGCGGTGAGACCCAGTACTTC. Translation gives CASSEVGGGGETQYF.

The chain combines TRBV27 with TRBJ2-1; TRBD2 is a possible D gene (6 bases). The CDR3 runs to 14 residues. CDR1 MNHEY and CDR2 SMNVEV come from the germline V gene (reference sequence). Trimming cost V 7 bases and J 6 bases, with 16 bases left between them. CDR3 residues: CASTTSKNCNEQFF. The CDR3, as DNA: TGTGCCAGCACGACTAGTAAAAATTGCAATGAGCAGTTCTTC.

J is TRBJ2-5 and V is TRBV6-6; 7 bases agree with TRBD1. The DNA matches TRBJ2-7 better at its end, which makes the J call doubtful. The CDR3 has 13 residues. The germline V gene has CDR1 MNHNY and CDR2 SVGAGI (reference sequence). In DNA, the CDR3 is TGTGCCAGCAGTTACTTAGCAGGGGGCGAGCAGTACTTC. Its translation: CASSYLAGGEQYF.

The chain joins TRBV2 to TRBJ2-4; weak D call: TRBD2 (6 bases). V was trimmed by 5 bases and J by 1 base, leaving 15 bases between them. The CDR3 extends over 16 amino acids. Germline V gene data show CDR1 as SNHLY and CDR2 as FYNNEI. The CDR3 DNA follows: TGTGCCAGCAGTACTGAGGGGACTTGGGCCAAAAACATTCAGTACTTC. It specifies CASSTEGTWAKNIQYF.

As to this clonotype: A much more abundant neighbour one base away suggests this may be a read error. The rearrangement links TRBV29-1 to TRBJ2-7; the D call may be TRBD1 or TRBD2 (6 bases each). Per the germline V gene, CDR1 is SQVTM and CDR2 is ANQGSEA. V lost 4 bases, J lost 0 bases, and 13 bases lay in between. The CDR3 is 14 residues long. The CDR3 DNA reads TGCAGCGTTGGAAACGGGGGCCTCTCCTACGAGCAGTACTTC. Translation gives CSVGNGGLSYEQYF.

This clonotype has a count of ten or more. The rearrangement joins TRBV2 to TRBJ2-3; TRBD2 agrees at 8 bases. The CDR3 loop spans 14 amino acids. V shed 7 bases, J shed 3 bases, and the junction held 6 bases outside the gene matches. From germline, CDR1 is SNHLY and CDR2 FYNNEI. The CDR3 DNA is TGTGCCAGCAACGACGGGGGGGCAACAGATACGCAGTATTTT. Translated: CASNDGGATDTQYF.

V and J are TRBV29-1 and TRBJ2-1; the match to TRBD2 covers 11 bases. V lost 5 bases to trimming and J lost 7 bases; unmatched junction nucleotides: 10. Germline CDR1 reads SQVTM; CDR2 reads ANQGSEA. This CDR3 comprises 15 residues. DNA for the CDR3: TGCAGCGTTCGGTATACTAGCGGGAGAGGAAATGAGCAGTTCTTC. This translates into CSVRYTSGRGNEQFF.

This clonotype was detected only a few times. The J gene is TRBJ2-3, the V gene TRBV5-1, with a tentative D call TRBD2 (6 bases). Germline lookup yields CDR1 SGHRS and CDR2 YFSETQ. The CDR3 has 18 residues. With 10 bases removed from V and 0 bases from J, the gap between germline ends came to 27 bases. The CDR3 sequence: CAQRPGGNEKISTDTQYF. CDR3 bases: TGCGCCCAAAGACCGGGCGGGAACGAGAAGATTAGCACAGATACGCAGTATTTT.